These 2 T cell receptor beta chains share one sample of origin, sequenced in a study of blood T cell repertoires in COVID-19. Method: immunoSEQ multiplex PCR; TCRdb's copy keeps in-frame clones and lacks some. The sample lists a few hundred thousand clones; less than 90% were seen once. The specimen sequenced was peripheral blood. The receptors derive from a man aged 55 to 70 with acute or convalescent COVID-19.

In this sample, this clone turned up a few times. The V gene is TRBV20-1, the J gene TRBJ2-2; TRBD2 might be the D (5 bases). Trimming removed 3 bases at V and 3 bases at J, with 11 bases between. Germline CDR1 reads DFQATT; CDR2 reads SNEGSKA (reference sequence). The CDR3 contains 14 residues. Here the CDR3 reads CSASTRGDTGELFF. The CDR3 DNA sequence: TGCAGTGCTAGTACCCGGGGTGACACCGGGGAGCTGTTTTTT.

This clone turned up a few times. This sequence joins TRBV11-2 and TRBJ1-2, with D maybe TRBD1 (6 bases). This CDR3 has 14 amino acids. Germline CDR1 SGHAT, CDR2 FQNNGV. With 5 bases removed from V and 7 bases from J, the gap between germline ends came to 17 bases. CDR3 bases: TGTGCCAGCAGCCCCGTCGGGGGGCAGGGTGGCTACACCTTC. Protein sequence: CASSPVGGQGGYTF.